These T cell receptor beta chains were read from a single sample in a study of tumor T cells in aggressive B-cell lymphoma. Some clones are missing from TCRdb's copy, which holds only in-frame ones; the method was immunoSEQ multiplex PCR. The sample holds about 660 clones, 70% to 90% seen once. Sequences were obtained from tumor tissue. The receptor source for this set is an adult with diffuse large B cell lymphoma. Both conserved end residues are part of each CDR3. The order of the fields is J gene, V gene, CDR3 protein.

>TRBJ2-3|TRBV2
CASNIEKRETDTQYF
>TRBJ2-5|TRBV6-6
CASSYSGGRGATQYF
>TRBJ2-1|TRBV9
CASSVASHNEQFF
>TRBJ2-1|TRBV10-2
CASRGESAKDYEQFF
>TRBJ2-1|TRBV7-8
CASNLTEGDEQFF
>TRBJ2-7|TRBV19
CASSNRDSASYEQYF
>TRBJ2-1|TRBV9
CASSAGTGANDEQFF
>TRBJ2-5|TRBV28
CASSFLQGGETQYF
>TRBJ2-2|TRBV28
CASSTSGEWRTGELFF
>TRBJ1-1|TRBV5-1
CASSLGTGGMNTKAFF
>TRBJ1-5|TRBV6-6
CASSYDRSNQPQHF
>TRBJ2-5|TRBV7-7
CASSSGHRETQYF
>TRBJ2-1|TRBV19
CASRGLAGVNEQFF
>TRBJ2-2|TRBV13
CASSRTSGIGGTGELFF
>TRBJ1-6|TRBV2
CASGSRDSPLHF
>TRBJ2-2|TRBV6-5
CASTRGGTGELFF
>TRBJ1-2|TRBV5-1
CASSSEPANRVANGYTF